What follows are 23 T cell receptor beta chains derived from one specimen sequenced in a study of blood T cell repertoires in COVID-19. The table came from immunoSEQ multiplex PCR; TCRdb's copy has only in-frame clones and leaves some out. The sample shows some 130,000 clones, over 75% of them seen only once. Sequencing input: peripheral blood. The receptor set was obtained from a human donor in a cohort sampled during active COVID-19.

This chain uses TRBV27 with TRBJ2-3; no clear D gene. V dropped 5 bases and J dropped 0 bases, with 3 bases sitting between them. This CDR3 has 12 amino acids. Germline-derived CDR1 and CDR2 are MNHEY and SMNVEV (reference sequence). The CDR3 DNA follows: TGTGCCAGCAGTCCGAGCACAGATACGCAGTATTTT. It yields the protein CASSPSTDTQYF.

Details on this clone: Germline and junction disagree at one end, which may indicate a read error. The V call is TRBV7-2, the J call TRBJ2-3; 9 nucleotides line up with TRBD2. Germline V gene sequence: CDR1 SGHTA, CDR2 FQGNSA. This CDR3 has 12 residues. The CDR3 sequence: CASSFSGTSKHF. CDR3 bases: TGTGCCAGCAGCTTTTCCGGGACTAGCAAGCATTTT.

This clone came up once. This chain's CDR3 is CASRTGTGGNQPQHF. In nucleotides, the CDR3 is TGTGCCAGTAGGACCGGGACAGGGGGTAATCAGCCCCAGCATTTT. V and J are TRBV19 and TRBJ1-5; 11 nucleotides align to TRBD1. Germline V gives CDR1 LNHDA, CDR2 SQIVND (reference sequence). There are 15 residues in the CDR3. J gave up 4 bases and V 6 bases, and 5 bases lay outside the gene matches.

CDR3 in DNA: TGTGCCAGCAGTCCGACTAGCGGGGGGGCCCATACGCAGTATTTT. Protein: CASSPTSGGAHTQYF. The rearrangement joins TRBV6-5 to TRBJ2-3; 14 bases fit TRBD2. Trimming at V came to 5 bases and at J to 7 bases, leaving 5 bases not matched to a gene. CDR1 is MNHEY and CDR2 is SVGAGI in the germline V gene. The CDR3 extends over 15 amino acids.

V usage is TRBV6-5 and J usage is TRBJ1-1, with D hard to call. The CDR3 covers 13 residues. Trimming removed 10 bases at V and 3 bases at J, with 15 bases between. CDR1 is MNHEY, CDR2 SVGAGI, per germline. For the CDR3, the DNA is TGTGCCACCCTTCCTTCACTTCACACTGAAGCTTTCTTT. It translates to CATLPSLHTEAFF.

This sequence joins TRBV2 and TRBJ1-6; D is uncertain. The germline CDR1 and CDR2 sequences are SNHLY and FYNNEI. CDR3 length: 13 residues. V lost 7 bases and J 7 bases, leaving 11 bases between the germline ends. The CDR3 coding sequence is TGTGCCAGCATAGATCAGGCCAATTCACCCCTCCACTTT. Protein sequence: CASIDQANSPLHF. The variable domain in full, with the rest retrieved from reference TRBV2 and TRBJ1-6, is EPEVTQTPSHQVTQMGQEVILRCVPISNHLYFYWYRQILGQKVEFLVSFYNNEISEKSEIFDDQFSVERPDGSNFTLKIRSTKLEDSAMYFCASIDQANSPLHFGNGTRLTVT.

The rearrangement links TRBV27 to TRBJ2-2; D might be TRBD2 (6 bases). The germline V gene encodes CDR1 MNHEY and CDR2 SMNVEV (reference sequence). V was clipped by 3 bases and J by 4 bases, with 9 bases between them. The CDR3 has 14 residues. For the CDR3, the DNA is TGTGCCAGCAGTTTCGGGGGAGGCACCGGGGAGCTGTTTTTT. It translates to CASSFGGGTGELFF.

This sequence joins TRBV29-1 and TRBJ2-5; 13 nucleotides match TRBD2. The CDR3 runs to 15 residues. V shed 7 bases, J shed 5 bases, and the junction held 10 bases outside the gene matches. Germline assignment: CDR1 SQVTM and CDR2 ANQGSEA. The CDR3 here is CSATSGRADRETQYF. The CDR3 coding sequence is TGCAGCGCCACTAGCGGGAGGGCCGATAGGGAGACCCAGTACTTC.

The chain uses TRBV4-3 and TRBJ2-2; 7 nucleotides line up with TRBD1. The CDR3 is made up of 15 amino acids. CDR1 is LGHNA, CDR2 YSLEER, per germline. Trimming at V came to 0 bases and at J to 4 bases, leaving 2 bases not matched to a gene. CDR3 sequence reads: CASSQEHRGTGELFF. In DNA, the CDR3 is TGCGCCAGCAGCCAAGAACACAGGGGCACCGGGGAGCTGTTTTTT.

The chain recombines TRBV27 with TRBJ1-4; D perhaps matches TRBD1 (6 bases). CDR1 MNHEY and CDR2 SMNVEV come from the germline V gene (reference sequence). Trimming took off 5 bases at V and 8 bases at J, with 27 bases between the two ends. This CDR3 has 18 residues. In DNA form, the CDR3 reads TGTGCCAGCAGTGCAAACTCCCAGGGGCCGGAATTTGGGGAAAAACTGTTTTTT. Encoded protein: CASSANSQGPEFGEKLFF.

The V gene is TRBV18, the J gene TRBJ1-4; TRBD1 matches at 7 bases. The CDR3 covers 15 residues. Germline V gene sequence: CDR1 KGHSH, CDR2 LQKENI. The V gene end was trimmed by 4 bases and the J gene end by 7 bases; junction bases not matched to a gene: 9. The CDR3 DNA sequence: TGTGCCAGCTCACGTGGACAGGCCGAGGGTGAAAAACTGTTTTTT. This codes for CASSRGQAEGEKLFF.

The chain couples TRBV11-3 to TRBJ1-2, with a tentative D call TRBD1 (6 bases). The V end was cut by 5 bases, the J end by 8 bases, with 15 bases between. The CDR3 runs 13 residues. Germline V lookup: CDR1 SGHNT, CDR2 YENEEA. The CDR3 reads CASSQIQGAGYTF. The CDR3 region has the DNA TGTGCCAGCAGCCAAATACAGGGTGCGGGCTACACCTTC. Drawing the rest from reference TRBV11-3 and TRBJ1-2, the complete variable domain is EAGVVQSPRYKIIEKKQPVAFWCNPISGHNTLYWYLQNLGQGPELLIRYENEEAVDDSQLPKDRFSAERLKGVDSTLKIQPAELGDSAVYLCASSQIQGAGYTFGSGTRLTVV.

The DNA for the CDR3 is TGTGCCAGCAGCTCCGCTACTGTAGCCAAAAACATTCAGTACTTC. It encodes CASSSATVAKNIQYF. The rearrangement links TRBV7-2 to TRBJ2-4; D unresolved. The CDR3 runs to 15 residues. With 4 bases removed from V and 0 bases from J, the gap between germline ends came to 10 bases. CDR1 and CDR2 (germline): SGHTA, FQGNSA.

The genes are TRBV9 and TRBJ2-3; 13 bases map to TRBD2. Trimming cost V 4 bases and J 6 bases; bases outside gene matches: 5. Germline CDR1 SGDLS, CDR2 YYNGEE. CDR3 size: 15 residues. The CDR3 loop reads CASSQGLAGSDTQYF. As DNA, the CDR3 is TGTGCCAGCAGCCAGGGACTAGCGGGGAGTGATACGCAGTATTTT.

The chain has TRBV5-6 and TRBJ2-3; D uncertain. CDR1 and CDR2 (germline): SGHDT, YYEEEE. Trimming cost V 4 bases and J 1 base, with 10 bases left between them. This CDR3 has 14 amino acids. The CDR3 region is CASSPLARTDTQYF. CDR3 DNA: TGTGCCAGCAGCCCCCTGGCCCGCACAGATACGCAGTATTTT. Using reference TRBV5-6 and TRBJ2-3 for the parts outside the CDR3, the full variable domain is DAGVTQSPTHLIKTRGQQVTLRCSPKSGHDTVSWYQQALGQGPQFIFQYYEEEERQRGNFPDRFSGHQFPNYSSELNVNALLLGDSALYLCASSPLARTDTQYFGPGTRLTVL.

This clone showed up just once. V is TRBV9 and J is TRBJ1-1; 9 bases agree with TRBD1. In germline, CDR1 is SGDLS, CDR2 YYNGEE. This CDR3 has 14 residues. With 5 bases clipped from V and 3 bases from J, the junction kept 5 bases outside the gene matches. The CDR3 protein is CASSHDRGDTEAFF. The CDR3 DNA reads TGTGCCAGCAGTCATGACAGGGGGGACACTGAAGCTTTCTTT. Complete variable domain (other parts from reference TRBV9 and TRBJ1-1): DSGVTQTPKHLITATGQRVTLRCSPRSGDLSVYWYQQSLDQGLQFLIQYYNGEERAKGNILERFSAQQFPDLHSELNLSSLELGDSALYFCASSHDRGDTEAFFGQGTRLTVV.

The V and J genes are TRBV5-4 and TRBJ2-2; 13 bases fit TRBD2. J lost 2 bases, V lost 1 base, and 2 bases had no gene match. The CDR3 contains 17 residues. Germline values: CDR1 SGHNT, CDR2 YYREEE (reference sequence). The CDR3 nucleotides read TGTGCCAGCAGCTTGAGACTAGCGGGAGGAAACACCGGGGAGCTGTTTTTT. Translated, it gives CASSLRLAGGNTGELFF.

The chain couples TRBV9 to TRBJ1-1; 9 positions agree with TRBD1. The CDR3 is 14 residues long. V lost 4 bases to trimming and J lost 6 bases; unmatched junction nucleotides: 7. Germline V lookup: CDR1 SGDLS, CDR2 YYNGEE. The CDR3 DNA follows: TGTGCCAGCAGCTCACAGGGGGCGAGGGCTGAAGCTTTCTTT. It yields the protein CASSSQGARAEAFF.

The rearrangement uses TRBV5-1 and TRBJ2-1; 7 nucleotides agree with TRBD2. In germline, CDR1 is SGHRS, CDR2 YFSETQ. The trim removed 4 bases at V and 3 bases at J, leaving 19 bases unmatched. CDR3 length equals 19 residues. CDR3 sequence: CASSLRWSAGSSFYNEQFF. The CDR3 DNA is TGCGCCAGCAGCCTCCGCTGGTCAGCGGGGTCGTCCTTCTACAATGAGCAGTTCTTC.

This clone was seen only once. The V call is TRBV5-5, the J call TRBJ2-5; D gene unclear. Trimming removed 0 bases at V and 2 bases at J, with 5 bases between. In germline, CDR1 is SGHKS, CDR2 YYEKEE (reference sequence). This CDR3 contains 13 residues. CDR3 nucleotide sequence: TGTGCCAGCAGCTTGGCCCTTCAAGAGACCCAGTACTTC. It translates to CASSLALQETQYF.

The rearrangement uses TRBV4-3 and TRBJ2-7; 8 nucleotides align to TRBD1. The germline V gene has CDR1 LGHNA and CDR2 YSLEER. This CDR3 has 15 residues. Trimming removed 0 bases from V and 4 bases from J; junction bases left unmatched: 5. CDR3 DNA sequence: TGCGCCAGCAGCCAAGACGGAACAGGGGGTTACGAGCAGTACTTC. Translating gives CASSQDGTGGYEQYF.

This clone has just one count. This chain links TRBV7-2 with TRBJ2-1; 8 bases map to TRBD2. V shed 5 bases, J shed 11 bases, and the junction held 20 bases outside the gene matches. CDR3 size: 17 residues. The germline CDR1 and CDR2 sequences are SGHTA and FQGNSA. The CDR3: CASSPRGGTRAQFKQFF. The CDR3 DNA sequence: TGTGCCAGCAGCCCCCGGGGGGGCACGCGGGCCCAATTTAAGCAGTTCTTC.

V gene TRBV11-3 combines with J gene TRBJ2-7; tentatively, D is TRBD1 (6 bases). Per germline, CDR1 SGHNT and CDR2 YENEEA. This CDR3 region has 15 residues. V was pared by 4 bases and J by 8 bases, with 21 bases between. The CDR3 protein is CASSSEQGPRSKQYF. For the CDR3, the DNA is TGTGCCAGCAGCTCCGAACAGGGACCTCGATCCAAGCAGTACTTC.